The 27 T cell receptor beta chains below all came from one sample that was sequenced in a study of regulatory T cells in long-lasting Graves disease. Time point in this sample: newly diagnosed GD, antithyroid drugs for less than 3 months. After RNA was extracted from PBMCs, the TCR library was made from it. With iRepertoire HTBI primers and Arm-PCR of CDR3 regions, TCR beta libraries were built. TCRdb re-called the multiplex PCR reads through MiXCR, storing one row per CDR3 protein. The repertoire holds over 400,000 distinct CDR3 sequences, with 12% to 15% as singletons. These data also formed part of another study, on T cells in Graves' hyperthyroidism and ophthalmopathy.

The source material was peripheral blood mononuclear cells (PBMCs), sampled at new diagnosis, from a patient treated with antithyroid drugs. The receptors were sampled from a woman aged 45-60 years with Graves disease.

This clonotype was counted only a few times. The chain combines TRBV4-1 with TRBJ1-2; D gene uncertain. Germline CDR1 is MGHRA and CDR2 is YSYEKL. The CDR3 sequence is 13 residues long. V gave up 3 bases and J gave up 8 bases, with 13 bases separating them. In nucleotides, the CDR3 is TGCGCCAGCAGCCAGGCCGGAGGAGGGGGCTACACCTTC. Its translation is CASSQAGGGGYTF.

With respect to this clonotype: As the CDR3 is not closed by the conserved phenylalanine or tryptophan, this likely results from a read error. V and J are TRBV7-9 and TRBJ2-3, with 14 bases aligning to TRBD2. The ends lost 0 bases at V and 2 bases at J; junction bases unmatched: 13. This CDR3 spans 21 amino acids. From germline, CDR1 is SEHNR and CDR2 FQNEAQ (reference sequence). This chain's CDR3 is CASSLAPGTSGSLRHTDTQYL. The DNA for the CDR3 is TGTGCCAGCAGCTTAGCGCCAGGGACTAGCGGGAGCCTACGTCACACAGATACGCAGTATCTT.

About this clonotype: This sequence may be a read error, since a much larger clone differs from it by one base. The V gene is TRBV6-1, the J gene TRBJ1-4; D is undetermined. The CDR3 is 20 amino acids. Germline loops: CDR1 MNHNS, CDR2 SASEGT. CDR3 loop: CASSEAQRSRVILTNEKLLF. The CDR3 bases are TGTGCCAGCAGTGAAGCGCAACGGTCAAGGGTGATCCTAACTAATGAAAAACTGTTGTTT.

V is TRBV20-1 and J is TRBJ1-6; D uncertain. CDR1 DFQATT and CDR2 SNEGSKA come from the germline V gene (reference sequence). The CDR3 sequence is 16 residues long. Trimming pared 3 bases from V and 7 bases from J, leaving 19 bases between. Written as DNA, the CDR3 is TGCAGTGCTAGGTCGGCCGGAATAAGTGGCAATTCACCCCTCCACTTT. Its translation: CSARSAGISGNSPLHF.

This clonotype showed up just a few times. This chain uses TRBV3-1 with TRBJ2-2; 9 positions match TRBD2. Trimming cost V 4 bases and J 5 bases; bases outside gene matches: 8. From germline, CDR1 is LGHDT and CDR2 YNNKEL (reference sequence). CDR3 length equals 16 residues. CDR3 coding DNA: TGTGCCAGCAGCCCGGGAGGTAGCGGGAGAACCGGGGAGCTGTTTTTT. Translation gives CASSPGGSGRTGELFF.

The table lists this clonotype with many counts. The chain employs TRBV28 and TRBJ1-4; 11 bases fit TRBD1. The germline gives CDR1 MDHEN, CDR2 SYDVKM. The CDR3 totals 15 residues. Germline trimming cut 6 bases from V and 6 bases from J; bases unmatched to any gene: 6. DNA of the CDR3: TGTGCCAGCAGCCCCCGGGACAGGGGGGATGAAAAACTGTTTTTT. The encoded protein is CASSPRDRGDEKLFF.

This clonotype was recorded a few times. CDR3 amino acids: CASSSRGTVEGYTF. Here the CDR3 DNA reads TGTGCCAGCAGCTCCAGGGGAACGGTGGAAGGCTACACCTTC. The chain is built from TRBV5-8 and TRBJ1-2; tentative D call: TRBD1 (6 bases). The V end lost 3 bases, the J end lost 8 bases, and 17 bases lay between the germline ends. Germline V gene data show CDR1 as SGHTS and CDR2 as YDEGEE. CDR3 length: 14 amino acids.

This clonotype appeared a few times. The rearrangement uses TRBV5-6 and TRBJ2-7; possible D gene TRBD1, 6 bases. CDR3 length: 14 amino acids. Germline CDR1 and CDR2: SGHDT and YYEEEE. The V end was cut by 5 bases, the J end by 0 bases, with 12 bases between. The CDR3 nucleotides are TGTGCCAGCAGTGTGACAGGTAGCTCCTACGAGCAGTACTTC. This gives the protein CASSVTGSSYEQYF.

CDR3 protein: CASLPGQGLYEQYF. The DNA of the CDR3 is TGTGCCAGCCTCCCGGGACAGGGTCTCTACGAGCAGTACTTC. The chain joins TRBV28 to TRBJ2-7; 9 bases align to TRBD1. The CDR3 contains 14 residues. V lost 8 bases, J lost 3 bases, and 8 bases stayed unmatched. CDR1 and CDR2 from the germline V gene are MDHEN and SYDVKM. Looking up the rest from reference TRBV28 and TRBJ2-7 gives the full variable domain: DVKVTQSSRYLVKRTGEKVFLECVQDMDHENMFWYRQDPGLGLRLIYFSYDVKMKEKGDIPEGYSVSREKKERFSLILESASTNQTSMYLCASLPGQGLYEQYFGPGTRLTVT.

The table lists this clonotype with a few counts. The CDR3 DNA follows: TGTGCCTGGAGTACAGGGAGCAATCAGCCCCAGCATTTT. Its translation is CAWSTGSNQPQHF. The gene calls are TRBV30 and TRBJ1-5; maybe TRBD1 (6 bases). The germline V gene has CDR1 GTSNPN and CDR2 SVGIG (reference sequence). V gave up 2 bases and J gave up 1 base, with 6 bases separating them. This CDR3 contains 13 residues.

This clonotype was observed a few times. The chain couples TRBV24-1 to TRBJ2-1; weak D call: TRBD2 (6 bases). The CDR3 has 14 amino acids. CDR1 is KGHDR and CDR2 is SFDVKD in the germline V gene. The V end lost 5 bases, the J end lost 4 bases, and 11 bases lay between the germline ends. The CDR3 DNA reads TGTGCCACCAGTGGTCCGGGACTTTACAATGAGCAGTTCTTC. This encodes CATSGPGLYNEQFF.

This clonotype was detected ten times or more. This chain connects TRBV7-6 to TRBJ2-7, with TRBD2 matching over 11 bases. Germline CDR1 and CDR2: SGHVS and FNYEAQ. The CDR3 consists of 15 residues. V trimming: 4 bases; J trimming: 6 bases; junction bases outside the gene matches: 8. The CDR3 DNA sequence: TGTGCCAGCAGCTCCGGGACTAGCGGCCTTAGCGAGCAGTACTTC. Protein product: CASSSGTSGLSEQYF.

As regards this clonotype: A much larger clone differs by one base, so this may be a read error. Because it lacks the conserved phenylalanine or tryptophan at the end, this CDR3 is likely a read error. The rearrangement links TRBV5-8 to TRBJ2-3; the match to TRBD1 covers 9 bases. The V and J ends lost 4 bases and 0 bases, in that order; junction bases with no gene match: 6. Germline loops: CDR1 SGHTS, CDR2 YDEGEE. The CDR3 consists of 16 residues. The CDR3 nucleotides read TGTGCCAGCAGCCGCCGGACAGGGGCTAGCACAGATACGCAGTATTAT. Amino acid sequence: CASSRRTGASTDTQYY.

A word on this clonotype: At one end, the junction sequence differs from germline, possibly due to a read error. This CDR3 reads CASSLWGTGGPKNIQYF. The CDR3 DNA sequence: TGTGCTAGCAGTTTATGGGGGACAGGGGGACCCAAAAACATTCAGTACTTC. The V gene is TRBV28, the J gene TRBJ2-4, with 11 bases fitting TRBD1. The CDR3 is 17 residues long. CDR1 and CDR2 from the germline V gene are MDHEN and SYDVKM.

Of note for this clonotype: This may be a read error, as it is one base from a much larger clone. The chain has TRBV2 and TRBJ2-1; no firm D call. This CDR3 spans 17 amino acids. V was shortened by 1 base and J by 12 bases, with 25 bases between the two germline ends. The germline gives CDR1 SNHLY, CDR2 FYNNEI. The DNA for the CDR3 is TGTGCCAGCAGTGAAGGTCTTGTAGGTTCTCATACCCTTCGGCAGTTCTTC. Amino acid sequence: CASSEGLVGSHTLRQFF.

This clonotype has more than one count but fewer than ten. V is TRBV11-2 and J is TRBJ2-4, with TRBD2 matching 10 bases. After removal of 4 bases from V and 15 bases from J, the junction contained 12 bases not matched to a gene. CDR1 SGHAT and CDR2 FQNNGV come from the germline V gene. CDR3 size: 14 residues. The CDR3 coding sequence is TGTGCCAGCAGCTACGCCGGGACTAGCGATCCCGGGTACTTC. Encoded protein: CASSYAGTSDPGYF.

This clonotype was detected a few times. The chain recombines TRBV6-1 with TRBJ2-7; 7 nucleotides match TRBD2. Germline CDR1 is MNHNS and CDR2 is SASEGT. The CDR3 contains 13 residues. Trimming at V came to 9 bases and at J to 4 bases, leaving 9 bases not matched to a gene. CDR3 in amino acids: CASREIAGYEQYF. The DNA of the CDR3 is TGTGCCAGTCGGGAAATAGCGGGTTACGAGCAGTACTTC.

This clonotype was counted only a few times. This chain connects TRBV5-1 to TRBJ1-4; D is possibly TRBD1 (5 bases). V was cut by 5 bases and J by 1 base, with 9 bases left in between. Per the germline V gene, CDR1 is SGHRS and CDR2 is YFSETQ. This CDR3 has 14 residues. The CDR3 DNA reads as TGCGCCAGCAGAGCGGGGCAAACTAATGAAAAACTGTTTTTT. It specifies CASRAGQTNEKLFF. The full variable domain, in which reference TRBV5-1 and TRBJ1-4 provide the parts outside the CDR3, is KAGVTQTPRYLIKTRGQQVTLSCSPISGHRSVSWYQQTPGQGLQFLFEYFSETQRNKGNFPGRFSGRQFSNSRSEMNVSTLELGDSALYLCASRAGQTNEKLFFGSGTQLSVL.

A word on this clonotype: This may stem from a read error, because a much larger clone lies one nucleotide away. J is TRBJ1-5 and V is TRBV6-5; no firm D call. The CDR3 consists of 13 residues. CDR1 and CDR2 (germline): MNHEY, SVGAGI. The V and J ends lost 2 bases and 6 bases respectively, with 8 bases between them. The CDR3 bases are TGTGCCAGCAGTTACCCGATGAGTCAGCCCCAGCATTTT. Translation: CASSYPMSQPQHF.

Concerning this clonotype: A much larger clone differs by one base, so this may be a read error. The rearrangement links TRBV3-1 to TRBJ1-6, with D tentatively TRBD1 (6 bases). Germline V CDR1 and CDR2: LGHDT, YNNKEL (reference sequence). The CDR3 has 15 amino acids. V was trimmed by 5 bases and J by 9 bases, leaving 17 bases between them. The CDR3 DNA is TGTGCCAGCAGCGAAGGCTGTGGGGGCAGTTCACCCCTCCACTTT. Translated, it gives CASSEGCGGSSPLHF.

This rearrangement joins TRBV29-1 to TRBJ1-4; TRBD1 agrees at 7 bases. The CDR3 totals 13 residues. V shed 7 bases and J 7 bases; nucleotides not matched to a gene: 9. The V gene's germline CDR1 is SQVTM and CDR2 ANQGSEA. DNA of the CDR3: TGCAGCGCTGCTTCAGGGGGTGTTGAAAAACTGTTTTTT. It translates to CSAASGGVEKLFF.

This clonotype was detected ten times or more. This chain links TRBV2 with TRBJ2-1; D unresolved. V was shortened by 4 bases and J by 6 bases, with 10 bases between the two germline ends. Germline-derived CDR1 and CDR2 are SNHLY and FYNNEI. The CDR3 covers 13 residues. CDR3 residues: CASSVNIINEQFF. The CDR3 nucleotides read TGTGCCAGCAGTGTGAACATTATCAATGAGCAGTTCTTC.

This clonotype came up a few times. The chain's CDR3 is CASSTLAGNEQFF. The CDR3 coding sequence is TGTGCCAGTAGTACACTAGCGGGCAATGAGCAGTTCTTC. The V call is TRBV19, the J call TRBJ2-1; 9 bases are shared with TRBD2. This CDR3 has 13 amino acids. Germline values: CDR1 LNHDA, CDR2 SQIVND (reference sequence). Trimming removed 4 bases from V and 6 bases from J; junction bases left unmatched: 1.

This clonotype was counted ten times or more. V usage is TRBV5-1 and J usage is TRBJ1-2; 11 bases line up with TRBD1. After removal of 4 bases from V and 8 bases from J, the junction contained 7 bases not matched to a gene. Germline V lookup: CDR1 SGHRS, CDR2 YFSETQ. CDR3 length equals 14 residues. CDR3: CASSQGQGAEGYTF. CDR3 bases: TGCGCCAGCAGCCAAGGACAGGGGGCAGAGGGCTACACCTTC. Complete variable domain (other parts from reference TRBV5-1 and TRBJ1-2): KAGVTQTPRYLIKTRGQQVTLSCSPISGHRSVSWYQQTPGQGLQFLFEYFSETQRNKGNFPGRFSGRQFSNSRSEMNVSTLELGDSALYLCASSQGQGAEGYTFGSGTRLTVV.

There are a few counts of this clonotype. The rearrangement uses TRBV29-1 and TRBJ1-1; a weak D match, TRBD1 (6 bases). Deletions cut 0 bases from V and 11 bases from J, with 10 bases between. CDR3 length: 11 amino acids. CDR1 is SQVTM and CDR2 is ANQGSEA in the germline V gene. The CDR3 is CSVEDVRGAFF. The CDR3 nucleotides read TGCAGCGTTGAAGACGTTAGGGGGGCTTTCTTT. Using reference TRBV29-1 and TRBJ1-1 for the parts outside the CDR3, the full variable domain is SAVISQKPSRDICQRGTSLTIQCQVDSQVTMMFWYRQQPGQSLTLIATANQGSEATYESGFVIDKFPISRPNLTFSTLTVSNMSPEDSSIYLCSVEDVRGAFFGQGTRLTVV.

The rearrangement links TRBV6-2 or TRBV6-3 to TRBJ2-7; TRBD1 agrees at 10 bases. V shed 4 bases, J shed 6 bases, and the junction held 9 bases outside the gene matches. The CDR3 extends over 15 amino acids. Germline V gene sequence: CDR1 MNHEY, CDR2 SVGEGT. The DNA of the CDR3 is TGTGCCAGCAGTTCGGGACAGGGGTCTCTTAGCGAGCAGTACTTC. Translation: CASSSGQGSLSEQYF.

CDR3 region: CASSPGRVTYNEQFF. The CDR3 DNA sequence: TGTGCCAGCAGCCCCGGCAGGGTCACCTACAATGAGCAGTTCTTC. V gene TRBV3-1 combines with J gene TRBJ2-1, with TRBD1 as a possible D gene (5 bases). The CDR3 consists of 15 residues. V shed 4 bases and J shed 2 bases, with 12 bases lying between them. Germline CDR1 is LGHDT and CDR2 is YNNKEL (reference sequence).